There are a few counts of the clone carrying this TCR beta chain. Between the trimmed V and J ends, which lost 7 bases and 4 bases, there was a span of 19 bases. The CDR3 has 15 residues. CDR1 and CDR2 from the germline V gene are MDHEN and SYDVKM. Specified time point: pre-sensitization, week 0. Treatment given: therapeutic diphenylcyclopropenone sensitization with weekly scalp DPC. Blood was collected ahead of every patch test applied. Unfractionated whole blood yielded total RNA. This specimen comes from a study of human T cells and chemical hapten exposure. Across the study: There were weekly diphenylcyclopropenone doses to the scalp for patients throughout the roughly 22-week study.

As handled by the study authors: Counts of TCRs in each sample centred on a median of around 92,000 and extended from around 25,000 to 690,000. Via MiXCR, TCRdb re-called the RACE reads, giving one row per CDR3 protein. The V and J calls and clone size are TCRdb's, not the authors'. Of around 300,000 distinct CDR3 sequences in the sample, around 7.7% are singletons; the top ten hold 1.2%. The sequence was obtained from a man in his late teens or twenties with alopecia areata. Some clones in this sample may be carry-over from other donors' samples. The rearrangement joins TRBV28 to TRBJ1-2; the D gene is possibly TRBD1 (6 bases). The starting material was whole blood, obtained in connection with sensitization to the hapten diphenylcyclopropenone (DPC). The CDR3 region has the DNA TGTGCCAGCATCCTCCGGGGGGCCACGGGCTATGGCTACACCTTC. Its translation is CASILRGATGYGYTF.